This T cell receptor beta chain was sequenced during a study of read filtering for tumor transcriptome and immune sequencing. Study overall: TCR-mapped reads were about 4.05 to 11 million with IR-seq versus roughly 80 to 1273 with RNA-seq. Study outcomes and limitations: In IR-seq, single-read clonotypes were roughly 80% of clonotypes but about 3.5% of reads.

This library used roughly 370 ng RNA and molecular barcoded adaptors spanning alpha/delta and beta/gamma chains. TCRdb reprocessed the reads with MiXCR, giving one entry per CDR3 protein. The sample holds more than 45,000 distinct CDR3 sequences, approximately 18% seen once. The length of the CDR3 is 13 residues. Deletions cut 3 bases from V and 4 bases from J, with 10 bases between. CDR1 and CDR2 from the germline V gene are DFQATT and SNEGSKA (reference sequence). This clonotype was seen at least ten times. The antigen remains unidentified. Every patient had bone marrow sampled while the disease was active.

The J gene is TRBJ1-5, the V gene TRBV20-1; the D is unclear. This sequence originates from a donor aged 40 or older with multiple myeloma. Material for sequencing was a population of CD138-negative cells sorted from bone marrow. The chain's CDR3 is CSASRGDNQPQHF. The CDR3 DNA follows: TGCAGTGCTAGCCGCGGGGATAATCAGCCCCAGCATTTT.